This T cell receptor (beta chain) was retrieved from a study of cytomegalovirus exposure and HLA in healthy donors. Overall study results and limits: Many donors carried some public TCRs, although rarity characterized most TCR sequences. When a later analysis was performed, an Asian-associated ancestry cluster reportedly had fewer N-insertions than the approximately 680-donor mean. When analyzed later, a missense DCLRE1C variant was found to be linked to TCR beta V- and J-gene trimming.

This PCR relied on a set of 60 Vbeta primers and 13 Jbeta primers. The authors' processing: Roughly 12 million shared chains were among approximately 80 million unique TCR beta chains counted in a later analysis. Here immunoSEQ multiplex PCR was the method, and the copy in TCRdb shows in-frame clones only, minus some. V and J calls and clone size follow that table, whereas D and trimming were derived from the DNA. The specimen's table records about 39,000 clones. About this clone itself: Its antigen remains unidentified.

Sequenced sample: PBMCs. The sequence was collected from a woman under 40 in good health and CMV-seropositive.

The CDR3 spells CASSIYRLNQPQHF. In DNA, the CDR3 is TGTGCCAGTAGTATATACAGGCTAAATCAGCCCCAGCATTTT. The gene calls are TRBV19 and TRBJ1-5, with D maybe TRBD1 (5 bases). The CDR3 is made up of 14 amino acids. Germline V gives CDR1 LNHDA, CDR2 SQIVND (reference sequence). The V end was cut by 2 bases, the J end by 4 bases, with 9 bases between. Looking up the rest from reference TRBV19 and TRBJ1-5 gives the full variable domain: DGGITQSPKYLFRKEGQNVTLSCEQNLNHDAMYWYRQDPGQGLRLIYYSQIVNDFQKGDIAEGYSVSREKKESFPLTVTSAQKNPTAFYLCASSIYRLNQPQHFGDGTRLSIL.